This T cell receptor beta chain was sequenced in a study of response to subunit inactivated influenza vaccine. From germline, CDR1 is SQVTM and CDR2 ANQGSEA. The CDR3 covers 14 residues. J was trimmed by 5 bases and V by 3 bases; bases with no gene match: 9. TCRdb redid the calling of the RT-PCR reads with MiXCR, one entry per CDR3 protein. This table has fewer than 700,000 distinct CDR3 sequences, under 15% appearing once. This chain connects TRBV29-1 to TRBJ2-5; 7 nucleotides match TRBD2. Sequenced here: PBMCs from blood, sampled 45 days after vaccination. This sequence was found in a man aged 45-60 years who received an inactivated influenza vaccine. Written as DNA, the CDR3 is TGCAGCGTTGAGTACGGGGGGAACGGGGAGACCCAGTACTTC. It yields the protein CSVEYGGNGETQYF.